The sequence of this TCR beta chain was determined in a study of blood T cell repertoires in COVID-19. The germline CDR1 and CDR2 sequences are LNHNV and YYDKDF (reference sequence). J lost 5 bases, V lost 3 bases, and 5 bases had no gene match. CDR3 length: 14 amino acids. Participant ages covered roughly 18 to 89 years across 25 or so US areas. Original analysis: The assay estimated nucleated cells by amplifying reference gene primers. Assay: immunoSEQ multiplex PCR; the TCRdb copy retains only in-frame clones and omits some. V, J and clone size derive from that table, while D and trimming were established from the DNA sequence. This table holds 100,000 to 150,000 clones, less than 90% found once.

The sequencing sample was made of PBMCs or T cells enriched from blood (not recorded which). This sequence was found in a woman aged 45-59 years who had recovered from COVID-19. The rearrangement links TRBV15 to TRBJ2-7; 9 bases are shared with TRBD1. CDR3: CATSRGQGVDEQYF. CDR3 nucleotide sequence: TGTGCCACCAGCAGGGGACAGGGAGTTGACGAGCAGTACTTC.